Below, 11 T cell receptor beta chains from the same sample are listed, as sequenced in a study of HIV-infected patients and healthy controls. MiXCR, applied by TCRdb to the 5' RACE reads, yields one record per CDR3 protein. The sample contains 19,000 or so distinct CDR3 sequences, roughly a fifth of which appear only once. Sequencing was carried out using CD8+ T cells from blood. Receptor source: a human donor in good health.

This clonotype has ten or more counts. The J gene is TRBJ1-2, the V gene TRBV28; TRBD1 is a possible D gene (6 bases). CDR3 size: 15 residues. Per germline, CDR1 MDHEN and CDR2 SYDVKM. Trimming removed 5 bases from V and 2 bases from J, with 15 bases in between. The CDR3 region has the DNA TGTGCCAGCAGTGTCCGGGGGGGGGCGAACTATGGCTACACCTTC. It translates to CASSVRGGANYGYTF.

This clonotype was counted many times. This chain links TRBV3-1 with TRBJ1-1; D is ambiguous. The CDR3 has 13 amino acids. The ends were cut back, 1 base at V and 0 bases at J, with 3 bases in the middle. The germline V gene has CDR1 LGHDT and CDR2 YNNKEL (reference sequence). CDR3 in amino acids: CASSQVMNTEAFF. CDR3 nucleotide sequence: TGTGCCAGCAGCCAAGTTATGAACACTGAAGCTTTCTTT. The whole variable domain, filled in from reference TRBV3-1 and TRBJ1-1, reads DTAVSQTPKYLVTQMGNDKSIKCEQNLGHDTMYWYKQDSKKFLKIMFSYNNKELIINETVPNRFSPKSPDKAHLNLHINSLELGDSAVYFCASSQVMNTEAFFGQGTRLTVV.

This chain joins TRBV3-1 and TRBJ2-3; the D gene is possibly TRBD2 (6 bases). The CDR3 extends over 12 amino acids. In germline, CDR1 is LGHDT, CDR2 YNNKEL (reference sequence). V was trimmed by 10 bases and J by 0 bases, leaving 8 bases between them. The CDR3 loop is CATGTSTDTQYF. In DNA, the CDR3 is TGTGCCACCGGGACTAGCACAGATACGCAGTATTTT.

This clonotype came up many times. The V and J genes are TRBV28 and TRBJ1-2; D is uncertain. The CDR3 has 14 amino acids. V gave up 2 bases and J gave up 2 bases, with 9 bases separating them. Germline assignment: CDR1 MDHEN and CDR2 SYDVKM. The CDR3 is CASSLAAPNYGYTF. CDR3 bases: TGTGCCAGCAGTTTAGCCGCTCCCAACTATGGCTACACCTTC.

This clonotype appeared a few times. The CDR3 reads CASSLSGRGGVYEQYF. In DNA, the CDR3 is TGTGCCAGCAGTTTATCGGGGCGGGGGGGCGTGTACGAGCAGTACTTC. This chain connects TRBV27 to TRBJ2-7; 9 nucleotides match TRBD2. The CDR3 length is 16 residues. V dropped 0 bases and J dropped 4; count of bases not matched to a gene: 7. CDR1 and CDR2 (germline): MNHEY, SMNVEV (reference sequence).

This rearrangement joins TRBV29-1 to TRBJ1-2, with 9 positions matching TRBD1. The germline CDR1 and CDR2 sequences are SQVTM and ANQGSEA. This CDR3 region has 13 residues. V was pared by 0 bases and J by 5 bases, with 1 base of the junction left unmatched. CDR3 loop: CSVEDGTGYGYTF. The CDR3 nucleotides are TGCAGCGTTGAAGATGGGACAGGGTATGGCTACACCTTC.

Notes on this clonotype: One end of the junction does not line up with germline, which may come from a read error. The chain uses TRBV4-3 and TRBJ1-5; D is ambiguous. Germline loops: CDR1 LGHNA, CDR2 YSLEER. This CDR3 has 16 amino acids. The DNA for the CDR3 is TGCGCCAGCAACCAAGATCTGGTCCAGGTGAATCAGCCCCAGCATTTT. Translating it yields CASNQDLVQVNQPQHF.

This clonotype was counted at least ten times. This chain uses TRBV6-5 with TRBJ1-4, with no clear D. The CDR3 has 15 residues. V was pared by 1 base and J by 8 bases, with 14 bases between. Germline values: CDR1 MNHEY, CDR2 SVGAGI. The CDR3, as DNA: TGTGCCAGCAGTTACTTAGCGGCCGAATACGAAAAACTGTTTTTT. This sequence encodes CASSYLAAEYEKLFF.

This rearrangement joins TRBV5-5 to TRBJ2-7; 8 nucleotides agree with TRBD2. CDR3 size: 17 residues. Trimming cost V 4 bases and J 0 bases; bases outside gene matches: 12. Looked up from germline, CDR1 is SGHKS and CDR2 is YYEKEE (reference sequence). CDR3 residues: CASSRPGAGDYSYEQYF. CDR3 sequence (DNA): TGTGCCAGCAGCCGGCCGGGAGCGGGGGACTACTCCTACGAGCAGTACTTC. Filled out from reference TRBV5-5 and TRBJ2-7, the complete variable domain reads DAGVTQSPTHLIKTRGQQVTLRCSPISGHKSVSWYQQVLGQGPQFIFQYYEKEERGRGNFPDRFSARQFPNYSSELNVNALLLGDSALYLCASSRPGAGDYSYEQYFGPGTRLTVT.

The chain carries TRBV7-9 and TRBJ2-1; D is perhaps TRBD1 (5 bases). Gene TRBJ2-7 matches the end of the DNA better, so the J call may be wrong. This CDR3 contains 15 residues. CDR1 and CDR2 from the germline V gene are SEHNR and FQNEAQ (reference sequence). The DNA of the CDR3 is TGTGCCAGCAGCTTAGCAGGGGCCCCCCGCGATGAGCAGTACTTC. This gives the protein CASSLAGAPRDEQYF.

The sample holds many counts of this clonotype. The J gene is TRBJ2-2, the V gene TRBV4-1, with D possibly being TRBD1 or TRBD2 (5 bases each). Deletions cut 6 bases from V and 6 bases from J, with 11 bases between. The germline V gene encodes CDR1 MGHRA and CDR2 YSYEKL. The CDR3 loop spans 13 amino acids. CDR3 DNA: TGCGCCAGCAGGGGGCTGGGGGCCGGGGAGCTGTTTTTT. It codes for CASRGLGAGELFF.